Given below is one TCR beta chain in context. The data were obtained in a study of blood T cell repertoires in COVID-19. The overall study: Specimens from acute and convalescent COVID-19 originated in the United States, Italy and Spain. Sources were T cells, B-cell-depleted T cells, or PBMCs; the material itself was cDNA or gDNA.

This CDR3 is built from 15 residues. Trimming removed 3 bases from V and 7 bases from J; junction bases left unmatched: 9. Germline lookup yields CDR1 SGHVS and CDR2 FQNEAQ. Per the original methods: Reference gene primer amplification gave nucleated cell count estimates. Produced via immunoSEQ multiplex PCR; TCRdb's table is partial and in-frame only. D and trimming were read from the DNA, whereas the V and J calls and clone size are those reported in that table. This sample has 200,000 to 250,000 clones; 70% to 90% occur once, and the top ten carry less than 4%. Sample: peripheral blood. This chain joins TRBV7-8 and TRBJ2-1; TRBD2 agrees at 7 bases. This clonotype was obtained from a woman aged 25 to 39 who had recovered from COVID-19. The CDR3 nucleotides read TGTGCCAGCAGCTTCTCACCGGGGGGAATAAATGAGCAGTTCTTC. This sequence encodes CASSFSPGGINEQFF.